These T cell receptor beta chains were read from a single sample in a study of CD8 T cells in Susac syndrome. TCRdb re-analysed the immunoSEQ multiplex PCR reads in MiXCR, keeping a single row per CDR3 protein. The data contain 150,000 to 200,000 distinct CDR3 sequences, roughly 94% of them singletons. The source material was CD4+ T cells from PBMCs. These receptors all come from a human donor with multiple sclerosis. Both conserved end residues are part of each CDR3. D genes are given only for firm matches. Only some rows state a clone size, as once, few, many or a class for expanded clones.

abundance,d_gene,v_gene,j_gene,CDR3nt,CDR3aa
NA,TRBD1,TRBV3-1,TRBJ1-4,TGTGCCAGCAGCCAAGGACAGGGAATGGAAAAACTGTTTTTT,CASSQGQGMEKLFF
NA,TRBD1,TRBV5-1,TRBJ2-3,TGCGCCAGCAGTGATCCACAGGGGGCCGGAGATACGCAGTATTTT,CASSDPQGAGDTQYF
NA,NA,TRBV19,TRBJ2-7,TGTGCCAGTAGTATAGATCGGGGTAGCGGTACCTACGAGCAGTACTTC,CASSIDRGSGTYEQYF
NA,NA,TRBV4-1,TRBJ2-6,TGCGCCAGCAGCCAAGGGTACTCTGGGGCCAACGTCCTGACTTTC,CASSQGYSGANVLTF
NA,NA,TRBV27,TRBJ2-7,TGTGCCAGCAGTTTATCCAGGGTTCTTGGCGAGCAGTACTTC,CASSLSRVLGEQYF
NA,TRBD2,TRBV20-1,TRBJ2-7,TGCAGTGCTAGCGGGAGGGTCCTCTACGAGCAGTACTTC,CSASGRVLYEQYF
NA,NA,TRBV27,TRBJ2-3,TGTGCCAGCAGTTTACGACGAGCAGATACGCAGTATTTT,CASSLRRADTQYF
few,NA,TRBV6-2/TRBV6-3,TRBJ1-5,TGTGCCAGCGGCACCCGGCGCCAGCCCCAGCATTTT,CASGTRRQPQHF
NA,TRBD2,TRBV5-1,TRBJ2-7,TGCGCCAGCAGATTAGAGCGGGAGCCCACCTACGAGCAGTACTTC,CASRLEREPTYEQYF
once,TRBD1,TRBV2,TRBJ2-1,TGTGCCAGCAGTGAAGAGTTCGGCAGGGGGAATCGGAATGAGCAGTTCTTC,CASSEEFGRGNRNEQFF
NA,NA,TRBV14,TRBJ1-3,TGTGCCAGCCGAGCTCGACTTACTGGAAACACCATATATTTT,CASRARLTGNTIYF
NA,TRBD2,TRBV3-1,TRBJ2-7,TGTGCCAGCAGAGTGACTAGCGGGAGCGACGAGCAGTACTTC,CASRVTSGSDEQYF
NA,NA,TRBV20-1,TRBJ1-3,TGCAGTGCTAGAGATCCGAGGGGATCTGGAAACACCATATATTTT,CSARDPRGSGNTIYF
NA,NA,TRBV6-5,TRBJ1-2,TGTGCCAGCAGTTACTCGAGTCCGGGGGACTATGGCTACACCTTC,CASSYSSPGDYGYTF
NA,NA,TRBV5-1,TRBJ1-5,TGCGCCAGCAGCCTCGGGACACCTAATCAGCCCCAGCATTTT,CASSLGTPNQPQHF
NA,TRBD1,TRBV5-4,TRBJ1-4,TGTGCCAGCAGCCCGGGACAGGCCCCTAATGAAAAACTGTTTTTT,CASSPGQAPNEKLFF
NA,NA,TRBV18,TRBJ1-5,TGTGCCAGCTCACCGGTCCAGGTCACAGGTGGAAATCAGCCCCAGCATTTT,CASSPVQVTGGNQPQHF
NA,TRBD1,TRBV6-2/TRBV6-3,TRBJ2-2,TGTGCCAGCAGTTACCTCGGACAGGGGTATACCGGGGAGCTGTTTTTT,CASSYLGQGYTGELFF
NA,TRBD2,TRBV28,TRBJ2-1,TGTGCCAGCGCACCCGGGGGGACTAGCGCTATGGATGAGCAGTTCTTC,CASAPGGTSAMDEQFF
NA,NA,TRBV6-1,TRBJ1-5,TGTGCCAGCAGTGACCACATCAGGGGCAGTTACAATCAGCCCCAGCATTTT,CASSDHIRGSYNQPQHF
NA,NA,TRBV15,TRBJ1-5,TGTGCCACCGAACCGGGACCGACGAGCAATCAGCCCCAGCATTTT,CATEPGPTSNQPQHF
few,NA,TRBV18,TRBJ2-5,TGTGCCAGCTCACCCGGACTTGACCAAGAGACCCAGTACTTC,CASSPGLDQETQYF
NA,TRBD1,TRBV5-1,TRBJ2-3,TGCGCCAGCAGCCCGGGGGGAACAGGGGGCACTTGGACGCAGTATTTT,CASSPGGTGGTWTQYF
NA,TRBD1,TRBV7-2,TRBJ1-1,TGTGCCAGCAGCTTCAGGGGGATGGCTGAAGCTTTCTTT,CASSFRGMAEAFF
NA,NA,TRBV7-9,TRBJ2-7,TGTGCCTCCGAGTCAGCCTACGAGCAGTACTTC,CASESAYEQYF
NA,NA,TRBV3-1,TRBJ1-1,TGTGCCAGCAGCGCTAGTGACAGCTACACTGAAGCTTTCTTT,CASSASDSYTEAFF
NA,NA,TRBV7-3,TRBJ2-5,TGTGCCAGCAGCTTAAATGGGGACCGCGAGACCCAGTACTTC,CASSLNGDRETQYF
NA,NA,TRBV29-1,TRBJ2-7,TGCAGCGTTGAAATACAGGCCGGGTCCTACGAGCAGTACTTC,CSVEIQAGSYEQYF
NA,NA,TRBV4-2,TRBJ2-4,TGTGCCAGCAGCCAAGATTACCCCGGGAGTATTTTTCAGTACTTC,CASSQDYPGSIFQYF
NA,NA,TRBV2,TRBJ2-5,TGTGCCAGCAGTGTAGGCCCCACAAAAGAGACCCAGTACTTC,CASSVGPTKETQYF
NA,NA,TRBV12-3/TRBV12-4,TRBJ1-2,TGTGCCAGCAGTGTGGTGGACAGACCCTATGGCTACACCTTC,CASSVVDRPYGYTF
NA,NA,TRBV12-5,TRBJ2-2,TGTGCTAGTGGTTTGGGGACCGGGGAGCTGTTTTTT,CASGLGTGELFF
once,NA,TRBV7-9,TRBJ2-5,TGTGCCAGCAGCCAACTCGCTAGCGTCCTAGGGGAGACCCAGTACTTC,CASSQLASVLGETQYF
once,NA,TRBV29-1,TRBJ1-1,TGCAGCGTTGCAATACAGATGAACACTGAAGCTTTCTTT,CSVAIQMNTEAFF
once,TRBD2,TRBV6-2/TRBV6-3,TRBJ2-7,TGTGCCAGCAGTAAACCGGGACTAGGCTACGAGCAGTACTTC,CASSKPGLGYEQYF
once,TRBD1,TRBV6-1,TRBJ2-5,TGTGCCAGCTCCGGGACAGGGTACCCGGAGACCCAGTACTTC,CASSGTGYPETQYF
NA,NA,TRBV10-3,TRBJ2-5,TGTGCCAGCAGGGGTTTGGCCGAAGAGACCCAGTACTTC,CASRGLAEETQYF
NA,NA,TRBV29-1,TRBJ2-1,TGCAGCGTTGATGGGTCCCACAATGAGCAGTTCTTC,CSVDGSHNEQFF
once,NA,TRBV20-1,TRBJ2-1,TGCAGTGCTAGATGGTGGGAGACATCTTACAATGAGCAGTTCTTC,CSARWWETSYNEQFF
NA,NA,TRBV4-1,TRBJ2-7,TGCGCCAGCAGCCAAGTAGCTGAAGAGCAGTACTTC,CASSQVAEEQYF
NA,NA,TRBV12-3/TRBV12-4,TRBJ2-7,TGTGCCAGCAGCCTTAATTATGGGCAGTACTTC,CASSLNYGQYF
NA,NA,TRBV7-2,TRBJ2-7,TGTGCCAGCAGCCAACGGGGGCGCGGTACCTACGAGCAGTACTTC,CASSQRGRGTYEQYF
NA,NA,TRBV5-1,TRBJ1-4,TGCGCCAGCAGCTGGGACAAAACTAATGAAAAACTGTTTTTT,CASSWDKTNEKLFF
NA,NA,TRBV19,TRBJ1-2,TGTGCCAGTACCCTCACACGAGGGGGGAGGCGAGGCTACACCTTC,CASTLTRGGRRGYTF